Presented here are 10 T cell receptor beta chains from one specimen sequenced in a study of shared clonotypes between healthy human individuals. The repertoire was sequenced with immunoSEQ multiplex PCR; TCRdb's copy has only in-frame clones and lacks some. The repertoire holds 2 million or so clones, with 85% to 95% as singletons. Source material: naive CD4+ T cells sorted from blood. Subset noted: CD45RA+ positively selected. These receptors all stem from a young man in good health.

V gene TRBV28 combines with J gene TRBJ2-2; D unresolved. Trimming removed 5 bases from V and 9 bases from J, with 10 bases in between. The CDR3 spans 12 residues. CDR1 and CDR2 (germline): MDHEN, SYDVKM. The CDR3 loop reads CASSQEGRELFF. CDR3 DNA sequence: TGTGCCAGCAGTCAAGAAGGCCGGGAGCTGTTTTTT.

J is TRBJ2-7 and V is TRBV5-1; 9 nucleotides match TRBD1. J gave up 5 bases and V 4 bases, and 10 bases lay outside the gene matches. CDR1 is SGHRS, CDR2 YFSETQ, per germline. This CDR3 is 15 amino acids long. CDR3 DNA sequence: TGCGCCAGCAGCCCCGGGGACAGGGCCGTTCACGAGCAGTACTTC. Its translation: CASSPGDRAVHEQYF.

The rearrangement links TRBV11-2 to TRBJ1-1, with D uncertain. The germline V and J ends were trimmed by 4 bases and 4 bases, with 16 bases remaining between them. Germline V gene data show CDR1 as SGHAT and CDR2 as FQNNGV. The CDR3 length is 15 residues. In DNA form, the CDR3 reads TGTGCCAGCAGCTCGAAGATCCACCGGGGCACTGAAGCTTTCTTT. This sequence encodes CASSSKIHRGTEAFF. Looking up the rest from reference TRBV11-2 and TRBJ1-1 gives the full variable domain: EAGVAQSPRYKIIEKRQSVAFWCNPISGHATLYWYQQILGQGPKLLIQFQNNGVVDDSQLPKDRFSAERLKGVDSTLKIQPAKLEDSAVYLCASSSKIHRGTEAFFGQGTRLTVV.

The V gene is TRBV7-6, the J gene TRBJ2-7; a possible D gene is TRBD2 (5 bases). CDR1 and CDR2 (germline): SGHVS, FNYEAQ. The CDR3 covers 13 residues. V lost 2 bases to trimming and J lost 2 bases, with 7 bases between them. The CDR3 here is CASSLWETYEQYF. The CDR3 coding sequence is TGTGCCAGCAGCTTATGGGAGACCTACGAGCAGTACTTC.

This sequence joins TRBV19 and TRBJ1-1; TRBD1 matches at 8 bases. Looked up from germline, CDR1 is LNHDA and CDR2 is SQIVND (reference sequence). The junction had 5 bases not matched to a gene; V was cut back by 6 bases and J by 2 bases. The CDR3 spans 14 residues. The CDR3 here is CASRTSGGNTEAFF. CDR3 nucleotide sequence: TGTGCCAGTAGAACATCAGGGGGCAACACTGAAGCTTTCTTT.

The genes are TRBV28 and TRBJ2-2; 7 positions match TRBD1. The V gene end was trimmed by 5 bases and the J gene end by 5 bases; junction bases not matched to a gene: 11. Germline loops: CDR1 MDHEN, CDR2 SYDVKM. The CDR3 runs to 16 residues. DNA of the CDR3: TGTGCCAGCAGTCCCGGGACAGCTCAGAGAACCGGGGAGCTGTTTTTT. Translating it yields CASSPGTAQRTGELFF.

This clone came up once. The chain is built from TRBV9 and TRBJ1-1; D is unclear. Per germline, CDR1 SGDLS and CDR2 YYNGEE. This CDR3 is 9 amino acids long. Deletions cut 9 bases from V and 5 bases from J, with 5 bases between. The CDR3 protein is CAKGTEAFF. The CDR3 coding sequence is TGTGCCAAGGGAACTGAAGCTTTCTTT.

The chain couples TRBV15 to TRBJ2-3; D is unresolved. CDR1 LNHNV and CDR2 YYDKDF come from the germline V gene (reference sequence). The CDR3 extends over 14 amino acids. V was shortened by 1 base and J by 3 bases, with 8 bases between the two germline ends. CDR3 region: CATSRVLTTDTQYF. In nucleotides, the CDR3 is TGTGCCACCAGCAGAGTGTTGACGACAGATACGCAGTATTTT.

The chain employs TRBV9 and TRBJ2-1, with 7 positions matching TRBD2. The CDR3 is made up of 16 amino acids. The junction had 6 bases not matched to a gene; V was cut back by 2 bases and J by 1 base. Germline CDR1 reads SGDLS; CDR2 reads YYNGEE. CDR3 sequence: CASSVAGRGSYNEQFF. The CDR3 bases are TGTGCCAGCAGCGTCGCGGGGAGGGGATCCTACAATGAGCAGTTCTTC.

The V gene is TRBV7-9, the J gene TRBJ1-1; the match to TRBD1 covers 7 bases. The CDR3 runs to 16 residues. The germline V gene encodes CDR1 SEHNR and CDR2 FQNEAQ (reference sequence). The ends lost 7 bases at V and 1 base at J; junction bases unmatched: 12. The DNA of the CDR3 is TGTGCCAGCATACGACAGGGTGGGGTGAGGAACACTGAAGCTTTCTTT. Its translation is CASIRQGGVRNTEAFF.